The 15 T cell receptor beta chains in this list originate from one sample, sequenced in a study of blood T cell repertoires in COVID-19. TCRdb keeps only in-frame clones here, not all; method: immunoSEQ multiplex PCR. Among 200,000 to 250,000 clones listed, roughly four fifths were seen once. Sequenced material: PBMCs or T cells enriched from blood (not recorded which). Receptor source: a woman aged 45-60 years who had been exposed to COVID-19.

The chain employs TRBV29-1 and TRBJ1-2, with 8 bases aligning to TRBD1. Germline V lookup: CDR1 SQVTM, CDR2 ANQGSEA. The CDR3 is made up of 13 amino acids. Trimming at V came to 2 bases and at J to 4 bases, leaving 3 bases not matched to a gene. The CDR3 region has the DNA TGCAGCGTTGAAAACCAGGGGGCCTATGGCTACACCTTC. Translated: CSVENQGAYGYTF.

V is TRBV5-1 and J is TRBJ1-1, with D uncertain. CDR1 SGHRS and CDR2 YFSETQ come from the germline V gene. There are 11 residues in the CDR3. V was cut by 0 bases and J by 7 bases, with 4 bases left in between. This CDR3 is CASSLGSEAFF. CDR3 DNA sequence: TGCGCCAGCAGCTTGGGGAGTGAAGCTTTCTTT.

The rearrangement joins TRBV20-1 to TRBJ1-2; D is uncertain. Trimming pared 5 bases from V and 7 bases from J, leaving 11 bases between. CDR1 DFQATT and CDR2 SNEGSKA come from the germline V gene (reference sequence). This CDR3 is 11 amino acids long. The CDR3 region has the DNA TGCAGTGCTGCACTACAAACTGGCTACACCTTC. This encodes CSAALQTGYTF.

This sequence joins TRBV18 and TRBJ1-4, with 9 bases that match TRBD1. V lost 5 bases, J lost 0 bases, and 13 bases stayed unmatched. CDR3 length: 19 residues. The germline V gene encodes CDR1 KGHSH and CDR2 LQKENI. In nucleotides, the CDR3 is TGTGCCAGCTCATCACAGGGGGCAGGCCCTTCTGCAACTAATGAAAAACTGTTTTTT. This codes for CASSSQGAGPSATNEKLFF.

The rearrangement links TRBV15 to TRBJ1-2; D unclear. Germline CDR1 is LNHNV and CDR2 is YYDKDF (reference sequence). The V end lost 0 bases, the J end lost 4 bases, and 12 bases lay between the germline ends. The CDR3 spans 15 residues. This CDR3 is CATSRDRGIPYGYTF. CDR3 DNA: TGTGCCACCAGCAGAGACCGGGGAATTCCCTATGGCTACACCTTC.

The J gene is TRBJ2-2, the V gene TRBV7-6; TRBD2 matches at 8 bases. V trimming: 0 bases; J trimming: 7 bases; junction bases outside the gene matches: 10. The CDR3 length is 17 residues. Germline V CDR1 and CDR2: SGHVS, FNYEAQ. CDR3 loop: CASSLAPRTSGRGELFF. The CDR3 nucleotides read TGTGCCAGCAGCTTAGCGCCAAGAACTAGCGGTCGCGGGGAGCTGTTTTTT.

The genes are TRBV5-5 and TRBJ1-5; 8 nucleotides match TRBD1. Trimming at V came to 4 bases and at J to 4 bases, leaving 4 bases not matched to a gene. Germline-derived CDR1 and CDR2 are SGHKS and YYEKEE (reference sequence). This CDR3 is 14 amino acids long. This CDR3 reads CASSLQGGNQPQHF. The CDR3 nucleotides are TGTGCCAGCAGCCTACAGGGGGGGAATCAGCCCCAGCATTTT.

The V and J genes are TRBV6-2 or TRBV6-3 and TRBJ1-1; tentative D call: TRBD1 (5 bases). Trimming took 4 bases from V and 1 from J, leaving 10 bases between them. The germline gives CDR1 MNHEY, CDR2 SVGEGT. This CDR3 has 14 amino acids. CDR3 nucleotide sequence: TGTGCCAGCAGTTCCTCTACAGGGAACACTGAAGCTTTCTTT. Encoded protein: CASSSSTGNTEAFF.

The chain carries TRBV6-2 or TRBV6-3 and TRBJ2-1; TRBD2 aligns across 14 bases. This CDR3 comprises 20 residues. The germline gives CDR1 MNHEY, CDR2 SVGEGT. The ends lost 0 bases at V and 1 base at J; junction bases unmatched: 8. CDR3 residues: CASSYSTSGGASRSYNEQFF. CDR3 DNA: TGTGCCAGCAGTTACTCGACTAGCGGGGGGGCCTCGAGATCCTACAATGAGCAGTTCTTC.

This clone was observed a few times. This chain links TRBV7-2 with TRBJ2-2, with 9 bases aligning to TRBD1. Germline V gives CDR1 SGHTA, CDR2 FQGNSA. The trim removed 11 bases at V and 5 bases at J, leaving 6 bases unmatched. The CDR3 has 13 residues. In DNA form, the CDR3 reads TGTGCCGGCCTGGACAGGGGAACCGGGGAGCTGTTTTTT. Protein sequence: CAGLDRGTGELFF. The full variable domain, completed using reference TRBV7-2 and TRBJ2-2, is GAGVSQSPSNKVTEKGKDVELRCDPISGHTALYWYRQSLGQGLEFLIYFQGNSAPDKSGLPSDRFSAERTGGSVSTLTIQRTQQEDSAVYLCAGLDRGTGELFFGEGSRLTVL.

V is TRBV5-1 and J is TRBJ2-2; unclear D gene. The V end was cut by 0 bases, the J end by 0 bases, with 6 bases between. Germline V gene lookup returns CDR1 SGHRS and CDR2 YFSETQ. This CDR3 region has 15 residues. Here the CDR3 reads CASSLGVSNTGELFF. As DNA, the CDR3 is TGCGCCAGCAGCTTGGGAGTCTCGAACACCGGGGAGCTGTTTTTT.

The V call is TRBV28, the J call TRBJ1-5; 7 bases line up with TRBD1. V lost 4 bases and J lost 6; bases outside the gene matches: 15. In germline, CDR1 is MDHEN, CDR2 SYDVKM. The CDR3 runs to 17 residues. This CDR3 is CASSSRQGSPISQPQHF. For the CDR3, the DNA is TGTGCCAGCAGTTCCCGACAGGGTAGCCCGATAAGTCAGCCCCAGCATTTT.

The V gene is TRBV10-3, the J gene TRBJ1-1; D is unclear. Germline V gene sequence: CDR1 ENHRY, CDR2 SYGVKD. Trimming removed 10 bases from V and 7 bases from J, with 19 bases in between. There are 13 residues in the CDR3. CDR3 nucleotide sequence: TGTGCCACCACTACCGGAGGTCGAGGTGAAGCTTTCTTT. This translates into CATTTGGRGEAFF.

V is TRBV5-6 and J is TRBJ1-2, with D uncertain. Trimming took 0 bases from V and 3 from J, leaving 9 bases between them. The CDR3 length is 14 residues. Germline-derived CDR1 and CDR2 are SGHDT and YYEEEE. DNA for the CDR3: TGTGCCAGCAGCTTGGCGGAGGCAGACTATGGCTACACCTTC. It yields the protein CASSLAEADYGYTF. The full variable domain, with the rest looked up from reference TRBV5-6 and TRBJ1-2, is DAGVTQSPTHLIKTRGQQVTLRCSPKSGHDTVSWYQQALGQGPQFIFQYYEEEERQRGNFPDRFSGHQFPNYSSELNVNALLLGDSALYLCASSLAEADYGYTFGSGTRLTVV.

The J gene is TRBJ1-6, the V gene TRBV5-1; TRBD1 might be the D (6 bases). This CDR3 spans 15 amino acids. Trimming took 1 base from V and 8 from J, leaving 13 bases between them. Germline V lookup: CDR1 SGHRS, CDR2 YFSETQ. DNA of the CDR3: TGCGCCAGCAGCTTGTCGCTCAGGGGCGATTCACCCCTCCACTTT. This gives the protein CASSLSLRGDSPLHF.